These 22 T cell receptor beta chains were all obtained from the same sample, sequenced in a study of shared clonotypes between healthy human individuals. The protocol was immunoSEQ multiplex PCR, while the TCRdb copy is restricted to in-frame clones and leaves out a portion. Of some 1.1 million clones in the sample, approximately 80% were seen once. Sequencing was done on a sample of memory CD4+ T cells from PBMCs. Indicated subset: CD45RA-negative fraction. The receptors come from a man aged 18 to 29 in good health. Some clones in this sample may be carry-over from other donors' samples.

This chain connects TRBV7-9 to TRBJ2-1; 7 nucleotides match TRBD2. Germline trimming cut 3 bases from V and 4 bases from J; bases unmatched to any gene: 6. The germline V gene has CDR1 SEHNR and CDR2 FQNEAQ (reference sequence). This CDR3 contains 15 residues. The CDR3 DNA is TGTGCCAGCAGCTTTTCAAGCGGGAATTACAATGAGCAGTTCTTC. It yields the protein CASSFSSGNYNEQFF.

In this sample, this clone turned up a few times. The genes are TRBV6-4 and TRBJ1-1, with D tentatively TRBD1 (5 bases). Per the germline V gene, CDR1 is MRHNA and CDR2 is SNTAGT. V shed 6 bases and J shed 0 bases, with 11 bases lying between them. This CDR3 region has 14 residues. Written as DNA, the CDR3 is TGTGCCAGCAGGCCGGGACTAATGAACACTGAAGCTTTCTTT. It yields the protein CASRPGLMNTEAFF.

This chain uses TRBV18 with TRBJ2-7, with TRBD2 as a possible D gene (5 bases). There are 13 residues in the CDR3. Germline V CDR1 and CDR2: KGHSH, LQKENI. V was pared by 3 bases and J by 6 bases, with 12 bases between. The CDR3 is CASSPQTSSEQYF. Here the CDR3 DNA reads TGTGCCAGCTCACCGCAAACTAGTTCCGAGCAGTACTTC. The full variable domain, rest sourced from reference TRBV18 and TRBJ2-7, is NAGVMQNPRHLVRRRGQEARLRCSPMKGHSHVYWYRQLPEEGLKFMVYLQKENIIDESGMPKERFSAEFPKEGPSILRIQQVVRGDSAAYFCASSPQTSSEQYFGPGTRLTVT.

This sequence joins TRBV29-1 and TRBJ2-1; D remains ambiguous. This CDR3 is built from 13 residues. Germline V gene data show CDR1 as SQVTM and CDR2 as ANQGSEA. Trimming cost V 4 bases and J 0 bases, with 7 bases left between them. The chain's CDR3 is CSVVYDSYNEQFF. The DNA for the CDR3 is TGCAGCGTTGTTTATGACTCCTACAATGAGCAGTTCTTC.

V is TRBV5-1 and J is TRBJ1-5; TRBD1 is a possible D gene (5 bases). V was trimmed by 4 bases and J by 10 bases, leaving 9 bases between them. The CDR3 has 11 residues. Germline CDR1 reads SGHRS; CDR2 reads YFSETQ. The CDR3 nucleotides are TGCGCCAGCAGCGATGGGGGTCCCCAGCATTTT. Translation: CASSDGGPQHF.

This chain uses TRBV14 with TRBJ1-4; no reliable D call. Germline loops: CDR1 SGHDN, CDR2 FVKESK. The CDR3 has 12 residues. With 2 bases removed from V and 8 bases from J, the gap between germline ends came to 6 bases. The CDR3 sequence is CASSQQLEKLFF. The CDR3, as DNA: TGTGCCAGCAGCCAACAACTAGAAAAACTGTTTTTT.

For the CDR3, the DNA is TGTGCCATCAGTGAGTCGTCCGGGACAGGGACAATTGAGCAGTTCTTC. This encodes CAISESSGTGTIEQFF. The J gene is TRBJ2-1, the V gene TRBV10-3; 9 bases are a match to TRBD1. This CDR3 region has 16 residues. The V gene end was trimmed by 0 bases and the J gene end by 9 bases; junction bases not matched to a gene: 9. CDR1 is ENHRY and CDR2 is SYGVKD in the germline V gene.

The chain couples TRBV2 to TRBJ2-7; perhaps TRBD2 as D (5 bases). V was pared by 4 bases and J by 6 bases, with 13 bases between. CDR1 is SNHLY and CDR2 is FYNNEI in the germline V gene. There are 13 residues in the CDR3. As DNA, the CDR3 is TGTGCCAGCAGTGGTCAGCCCCGGGGCGAGCAGTACTTC. It encodes CASSGQPRGEQYF.

The rearrangement uses TRBV11-2 and TRBJ2-7; D is perhaps TRBD2 (6 bases). The germline CDR1 and CDR2 sequences are SGHAT and FQNNGV. V was trimmed by 2 bases and J by 0 bases, leaving 8 bases between them. The CDR3 runs 14 residues. The CDR3 DNA follows: TGTGCCAGCAGCTTAAGGGAGGACTCCTACGAGCAGTACTTC. Translating gives CASSLREDSYEQYF.

This clone was seen repeatedly, ten times or more. This chain connects TRBV5-4 to TRBJ2-5; 11 bases are a match to TRBD2. Trimming at V came to 4 bases and at J to 5 bases, leaving 10 bases not matched to a gene. The CDR3 loop spans 16 amino acids. Germline V gene sequence: CDR1 SGHNT, CDR2 YYREEE (reference sequence). The CDR3 coding sequence is TGTGCCAGCAGCATCGTTAGCGGGAGGGGAGGGGAGACCCAGTACTTC. It codes for CASSIVSGRGGETQYF.

The gene calls are TRBV27 and TRBJ2-5, with no clear D. CDR1 and CDR2 (germline): MNHEY, SMNVEV (reference sequence). CDR3 length: 15 amino acids. V was shortened by 8 bases and J by 5 bases, with 21 bases between the two germline ends. In DNA form, the CDR3 reads TGTGCCAGCCCGCCCGCGGTCGTCGGTCGGGAGACCCAGTACTTC. This translates into CASPPAVVGRETQYF.

Details on this clone: At the DNA level, this CDR3 is encoded by other sequences in the same sample as well. V and J are TRBV6-6 and TRBJ2-7; D is uncertain. From germline, CDR1 is MNHNY and CDR2 SVGAGI (reference sequence). The CDR3 is 13 amino acids. V lost 8 bases to trimming and J lost 2 bases, with 13 bases between them. The chain's CDR3 is CASSYPGTYEQYF. The CDR3 DNA sequence: TGTGCCAGCTCTTACCCGGGTACCTACGAGCAGTACTTC.

The chain couples TRBV5-1 to TRBJ2-5; TRBD2 matches 12 bases. The CDR3 is 15 residues long. Germline V gene sequence: CDR1 SGHRS, CDR2 YFSETQ. V trimming: 4 bases; J trimming: 5 bases; junction bases outside the gene matches: 6. CDR3 protein: CASSPTSGRRETQYF. In DNA, the CDR3 is TGCGCCAGCAGCCCTACTAGCGGGAGGCGGGAGACCCAGTACTTC.

The V and J genes are TRBV11-3 and TRBJ1-5, with D unresolved. V gave up 1 base and J gave up 6 bases, with 1 base separating them. Germline V CDR1 and CDR2: SGHNT, YENEEA. The CDR3 loop spans 11 amino acids. The CDR3 region has the DNA TGTGCCAGCAGCTTAGTTCAGCCCCAGCATTTT. Protein product: CASSLVQPQHF.

The CDR3 region has the DNA TGTGCCAGCAGCTTATCGGTCGATCCCCTCTACGAGCAGTACTTC. This sequence encodes CASSLSVDPLYEQYF. The V call is TRBV7-2, the J call TRBJ2-7; D is unresolved. The germline V gene has CDR1 SGHTA and CDR2 FQGNSA. The CDR3 extends over 15 amino acids. Trimming took off 2 bases at V and 3 bases at J, with 14 bases between the two ends.

This clone was recorded at least ten times. This chain joins TRBV5-6 and TRBJ2-2, with D uncertain. The CDR3 totals 11 residues. CDR1 SGHDT and CDR2 YYEEEE come from the germline V gene. V lost 4 bases, J lost 8 bases, and 6 bases lay in between. CDR3 DNA sequence: TGTGCCAGCAGCACAAGGGGGGAGCTGTTTTTT. This sequence encodes CASSTRGELFF.

This chain links TRBV6-1 with TRBJ1-2; D may be TRBD1 (5 bases). Germline V lookup: CDR1 MNHNS, CDR2 SASEGT. The V gene lost 5 bases and the J gene lost 0 bases, with 13 bases spanning the gap. This CDR3 region has 15 residues. The CDR3 nucleotides read TGTGCCAGCAGTCTACCGACAGATACTAACTATGGCTACACCTTC. It codes for CASSLPTDTNYGYTF.

This chain connects TRBV27 to TRBJ2-1, with 9 positions matching TRBD2. CDR1 is MNHEY and CDR2 is SMNVEV in the germline V gene (reference sequence). V gave up 2 bases and J gave up 8 bases; unmatched junction bases: 7. The CDR3 extends over 15 amino acids. This CDR3 reads CASSLGSGRGYEQFF. The CDR3 DNA reads as TGTGCCAGCAGTTTAGGTAGCGGGAGAGGGTATGAGCAGTTCTTC.

This clone showed up many times. Other DNA sequences in the sample encode the same CDR3. The chain links TRBV29-1 to TRBJ2-3; possibly TRBD1 for D (5 bases). Germline CDR1 is SQVTM and CDR2 is ANQGSEA. This CDR3 contains 13 residues. Trimming stripped 1 base from V and 1 base from J, with 6 bases between. CDR3 bases: TGCAGCGTTGAAGCCAGGGGCACAGATACGCAGTATTTT. Its protein is CSVEARGTDTQYF.

This sequence joins TRBV7-3 and TRBJ2-1; D possibly corresponds to TRBD2 (6 bases). With 5 bases removed from V and 0 bases from J, the gap between germline ends came to 14 bases. This CDR3 has 16 amino acids. Germline CDR1 is SGHTA and CDR2 is FQGTGA. CDR3 loop: CASSERATLSYNEQFF. CDR3 sequence (DNA): TGTGCCAGCAGCGAGCGGGCCACTCTCTCCTACAATGAGCAGTTCTTC.

This chain's CDR3 is CASSSGTGISGNTIYF. The CDR3 region has the DNA TGTGCCAGCAGCTCCGGGACAGGGATCTCTGGAAACACCATATATTTT. The chain joins TRBV7-9 to TRBJ1-3, with 9 positions matching TRBD1. V shed 4 bases and J 0 bases; nucleotides not matched to a gene: 4. The CDR3 length is 16 residues. CDR1 SEHNR and CDR2 FQNEAQ come from the germline V gene (reference sequence).

This clone has a single count. V and J are TRBV16 and TRBJ2-2; 8 nucleotides agree with TRBD2. J gave up 6 bases and V 8 bases, and 11 bases lay outside the gene matches. This CDR3 comprises 15 residues. Germline-derived CDR1 and CDR2 are KGHSY and FQNENV. The DNA of the CDR3 is TGTGCCAGCCGCCTCGTGGCGGGAGGATCCGGGGAGCTGTTTTTT. This codes for CASRLVAGGSGELFF.